This entry concerns a single T cell receptor (beta chain). What it binds is unknown. This entry belongs to a study of T cell responses to AZD1222 COVID-19 vaccine. Study information: It was second doses at about 4 or about 12 weeks that were pooled. Study-level results: Just a handful of AZD1222 recipients were seropositive at baseline. The sample set comprised mostly white British donors with more females, and clonal diversity was possibly underestimated.

Assay: immunoSEQ multiplex PCR; the TCRdb copy retains only in-frame clones and omits some. This table holds 120,000 or so clones, 90% found once. The germline gives CDR1 SNHLY, CDR2 FYNNEI. V lost 6 bases to trimming and J lost 2 bases, with 11 bases between them. The CDR3 has 14 residues. The sample here was peripheral blood, taken on day 0 of AZD1222 vaccination. V usage is TRBV2 and J usage is TRBJ2-4; either TRBD1 or TRBD2 may supply D (5 bases each). The sequence derives from an adult in good health. CDR3 in amino acids: CASRGTGTKNIQYF. The CDR3 nucleotides read TGTGCCAGCAGGGGGACGGGAACCAAAAACATTCAGTACTTC.